This T cell receptor beta chain was observed in a study of blood T cell repertoires in COVID-19. The V and J ends lost 4 bases and 3 bases, in that order; junction bases with no gene match: 13. Germline CDR1 reads LNHDA; CDR2 reads SQIVND (reference sequence). The CDR3 has 19 residues. In the original workflow: It was from reference gene primer amplification that nucleated cell counts were estimated. Repertoires were generated with immunoSEQ multiplex PCR, while TCRdb's copy carries only in-frame clones and drops some. V and J calls and clone size are copied from that table; D and trimming were computed from the DNA. The table records fewer than 85,000 clones, 73% of them present only once.

The sample comprised peripheral blood. The gene calls are TRBV19 and TRBJ2-2; TRBD1 aligns across 11 bases. This receptor was taken from a man between 60 and 75 years old with acute or convalescent COVID-19. The CDR3 sequence: CASSSRDRGAPRDTGELFF. The CDR3 DNA follows: TGTGCCAGTAGTAGCCGGGACAGGGGGGCCCCGAGGGACACCGGGGAGCTGTTTTTT. Full variable domain (outside the CDR3, taken from reference TRBV19 and TRBJ2-2): DGGITQSPKYLFRKEGQNVTLSCEQNLNHDAMYWYRQDPGQGLRLIYYSQIVNDFQKGDIAEGYSVSREKKESFPLTVTSAQKNPTAFYLCASSSRDRGAPRDTGELFFGEGSRLTVL.